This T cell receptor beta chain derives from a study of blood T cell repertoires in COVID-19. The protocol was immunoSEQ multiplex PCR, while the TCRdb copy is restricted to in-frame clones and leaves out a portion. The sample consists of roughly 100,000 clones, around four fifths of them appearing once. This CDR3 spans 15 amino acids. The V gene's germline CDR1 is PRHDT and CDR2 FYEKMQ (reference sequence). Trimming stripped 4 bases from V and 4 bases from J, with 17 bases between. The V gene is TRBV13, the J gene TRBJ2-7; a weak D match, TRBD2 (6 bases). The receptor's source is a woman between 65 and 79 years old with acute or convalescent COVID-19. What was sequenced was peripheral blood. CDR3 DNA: TGTGCCAGCAGCTCCCTTGGAGGGGAGAAATACGAGCAGTACTTC. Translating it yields CASSSLGGEKYEQYF.